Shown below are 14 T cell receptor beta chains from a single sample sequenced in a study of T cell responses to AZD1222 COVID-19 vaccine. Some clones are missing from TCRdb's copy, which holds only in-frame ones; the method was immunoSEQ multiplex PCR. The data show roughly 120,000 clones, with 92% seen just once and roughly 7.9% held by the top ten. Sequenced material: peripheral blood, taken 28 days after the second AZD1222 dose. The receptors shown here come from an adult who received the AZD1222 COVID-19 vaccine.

CDR3 loop: CASSPWGQGPNTEAFF. The CDR3, as DNA: TGTGCCAGCAGCCCCTGGGGACAGGGACCAAACACTGAAGCTTTCTTT. The V call is TRBV9, the J call TRBJ1-1, with TRBD1 identical over 9 bases. The CDR3 loop spans 16 amino acids. Germline V CDR1 and CDR2: SGDLS, YYNGEE. Trimming cost V 4 bases and J 2 bases; bases outside gene matches: 9.

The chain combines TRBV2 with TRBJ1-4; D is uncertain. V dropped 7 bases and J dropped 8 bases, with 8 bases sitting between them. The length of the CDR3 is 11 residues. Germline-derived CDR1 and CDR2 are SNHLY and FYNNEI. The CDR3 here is CASKYREKLFF. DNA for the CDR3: TGTGCCAGCAAATACAGAGAAAAACTGTTTTTT.

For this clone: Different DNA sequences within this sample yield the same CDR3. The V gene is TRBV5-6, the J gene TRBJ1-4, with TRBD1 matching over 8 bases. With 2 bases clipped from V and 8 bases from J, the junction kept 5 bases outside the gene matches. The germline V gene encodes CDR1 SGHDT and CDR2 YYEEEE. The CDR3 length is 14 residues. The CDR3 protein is CASSLGQGLEKLFF. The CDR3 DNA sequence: TGTGCCAGCAGCTTAGGACAGGGCCTAGAAAAACTGTTTTTT.

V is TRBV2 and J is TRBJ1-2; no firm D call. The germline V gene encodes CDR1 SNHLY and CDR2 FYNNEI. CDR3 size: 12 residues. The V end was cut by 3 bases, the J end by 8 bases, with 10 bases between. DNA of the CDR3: TGTGCCAGCAGTGATTGGGGAAGAGGCTACACCTTC. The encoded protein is CASSDWGRGYTF.

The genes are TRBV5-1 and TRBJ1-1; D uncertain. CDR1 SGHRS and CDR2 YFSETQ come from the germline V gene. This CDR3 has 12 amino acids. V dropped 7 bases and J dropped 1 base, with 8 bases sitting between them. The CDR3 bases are TGCGCCAGCTCCACAGAGAACACTGAAGCTTTCTTT. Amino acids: CASSTENTEAFF.

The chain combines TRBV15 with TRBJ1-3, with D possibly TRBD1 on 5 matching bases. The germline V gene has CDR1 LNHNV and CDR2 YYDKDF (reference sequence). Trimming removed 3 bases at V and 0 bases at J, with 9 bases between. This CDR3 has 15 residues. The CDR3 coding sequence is TGTGCCACCAGCAGGGGGGGATACTCTGGAAACACCATATATTTT. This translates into CATSRGGYSGNTIYF.

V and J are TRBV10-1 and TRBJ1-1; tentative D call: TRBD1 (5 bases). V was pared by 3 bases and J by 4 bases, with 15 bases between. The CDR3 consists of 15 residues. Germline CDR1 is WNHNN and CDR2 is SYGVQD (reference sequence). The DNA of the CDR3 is TGCGCCAGCAGTGAAGGCGGGGCCCAGGGCACTGAAGCTTTCTTT. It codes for CASSEGGAQGTEAFF.

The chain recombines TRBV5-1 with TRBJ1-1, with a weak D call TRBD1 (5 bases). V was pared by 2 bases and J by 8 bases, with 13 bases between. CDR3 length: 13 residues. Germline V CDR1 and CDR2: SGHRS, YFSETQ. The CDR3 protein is CASSFAREGEAFF. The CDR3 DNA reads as TGCGCCAGCAGCTTCGCCAGGGAGGGGGAAGCTTTCTTT.

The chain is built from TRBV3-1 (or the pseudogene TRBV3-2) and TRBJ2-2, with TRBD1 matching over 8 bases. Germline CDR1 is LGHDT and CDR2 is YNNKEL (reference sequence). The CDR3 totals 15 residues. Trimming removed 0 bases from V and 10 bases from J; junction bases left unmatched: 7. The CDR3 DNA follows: TGTGCCAGCAGCCAAGATTTAGCAGGGGGCGAGGAGCTGTTTTTT. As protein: CASSQDLAGGEELFF.

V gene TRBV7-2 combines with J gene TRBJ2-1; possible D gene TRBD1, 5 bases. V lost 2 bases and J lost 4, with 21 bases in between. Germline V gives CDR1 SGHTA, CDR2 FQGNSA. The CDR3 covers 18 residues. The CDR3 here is CASSLFGPVTDKYNEQFF. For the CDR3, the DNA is TGTGCCAGCAGCTTATTCGGGCCTGTGACAGACAAGTACAATGAGCAGTTCTTC.

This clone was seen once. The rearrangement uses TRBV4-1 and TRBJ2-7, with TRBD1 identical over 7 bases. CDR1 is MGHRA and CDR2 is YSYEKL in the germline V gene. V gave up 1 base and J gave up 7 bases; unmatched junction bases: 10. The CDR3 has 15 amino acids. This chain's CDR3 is CASSQGVTGSGEQYF. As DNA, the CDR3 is TGCGCCAGCAGCCAAGGCGTGACAGGGTCGGGGGAGCAGTACTTC.

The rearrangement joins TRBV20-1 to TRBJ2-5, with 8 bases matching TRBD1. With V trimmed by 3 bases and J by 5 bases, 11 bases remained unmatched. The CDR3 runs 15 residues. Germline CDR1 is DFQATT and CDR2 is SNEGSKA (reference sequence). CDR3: CSASPAGGAWETQYF. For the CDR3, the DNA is TGCAGTGCTAGTCCCGCAGGGGGCGCTTGGGAGACCCAGTACTTC.

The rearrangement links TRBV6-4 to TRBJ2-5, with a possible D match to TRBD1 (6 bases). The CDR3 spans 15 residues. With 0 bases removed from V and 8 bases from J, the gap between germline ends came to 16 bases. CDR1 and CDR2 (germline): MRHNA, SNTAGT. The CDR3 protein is CASSDSAGVQGTQYF. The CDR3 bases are TGTGCCAGCAGTGACTCTGCAGGGGTACAGGGTACCCAGTACTTC.

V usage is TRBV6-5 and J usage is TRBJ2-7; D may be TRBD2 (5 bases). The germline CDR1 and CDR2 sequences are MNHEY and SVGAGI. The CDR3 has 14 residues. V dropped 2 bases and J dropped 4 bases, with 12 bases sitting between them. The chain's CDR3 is CASSYDGIGYEQYF. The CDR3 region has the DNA TGTGCCAGCAGTTACGACGGGATTGGGTACGAGCAGTACTTC.